What follows are 21 T cell receptor beta chains derived from one specimen sequenced in a study of tissue T cells after allogeneic stem cell transplantation. Clones were read by immunoSEQ multiplex PCR, and TCRdb kept only the in-frame ones, dropping some. The table includes thousands of clones, roughly 30% detected once. Time point reported: mouse harvest day 14 after allogeneic transplant. Each mouse received 10^7 T-cell-depleted marrow cells plus 10^6 splenic CD5+ T cells by tail vein. Sequencing input: skin. The receptors were sampled from a female BALB/c mouse given C57BL/6 T cells with graft-versus-host disease after an allogeneic hematopoietic cell transplant.

By sample share, this clone is medium-sized. Gene names are the mouse ones. The read ends 1 residue shy of where the CDR3 ends; the end is completed using the germline J gene. The chain combines TRBV4 with TRBJ1-1; D is unclear. Germline V gives CDR1 LGHDT, CDR2 YNNKQL (reference sequence). This CDR3 has 12 amino acids. V lost 4 bases and J 3 bases, leaving 6 bases between the germline ends. CDR3 DNA, as far as it was read: TGTGCCAGCAGCTCCAGGTACACAGAAGTCTTC. This encodes CASSSRYTEVF. The whole CDR3 reads CASSSRYTEVFF.

This clone appeared a few times. The gene symbols are mouse symbols. The read falls 1 residue short of the CDR3 end, and the missing part is taken from the germline J gene. This sequence joins TRBV13-1 and TRBJ2-4; D remains unclear. The CDR3 has 13 residues. The V gene lost 2 bases and the J gene lost 0 bases, with 4 bases spanning the gap. Germline CDR1 NSHNY, CDR2 SYGAGN. The CDR3 here is CASSETSQNTLYF. The part of the CDR3 DNA that was read is TGTGCCAGCAGTGAAACCAGTCAAAACACCTTGTAC.

This clone was counted a few times. Gene labels here are mouse ones. The observed sequence ends 1 residue before the CDR3 terminus, with the missing tail filled in from the germline J gene. The V and J genes are TRBV23 and TRBJ2-5; whether TRBD1, the table's D call, matches the DNA was not checked. The CDR3 is made up of 12 amino acids. Looked up from germline, CDR1 is KGHTA and CDR2 is FQNQQP. CDR3 DNA, as far as it was read: TGCTCCAGCAGTCAAAAGGGGTACACCCAGTAC. Protein: CSSSQKGYTQY. The entire CDR3 protein is CSSSQKGYTQYF. Based on the CDR3 plus reference TRBV23 and TRBJ2-5, the full variable domain is DAAVTQKPRYLIKMKGQEAEMKCIPEKGHTAVFWYQQKQSKELKFLIYFQNQQPLDQIDMVKERFSAVCPSSSLCSLGIRTCEAEDSALYLCSSSQKGYTQYFGPGTRLLVL.

By its share, this clone is large (0.1 to 1%). Genes and germline come from the mouse. The read gets to within 1 residue of the CDR3 end, and the germline J gene fills in the rest. This chain uses TRBV3 with TRBJ1-3, with D unclear. The CDR3 is 14 residues long. Per germline, CDR1 SNHLY and CDR2 FYNGKV (reference sequence). Trimming took off 4 bases at V and 2 bases at J, with 9 bases between the two ends. This CDR3 is CASSSGRAGNTLYF. Incomplete CDR3 DNA: TGTGCCAGCAGCTCTGGGAGGGCTGGAAATACGCTCTAT.

This clone was found a few times. Here the gene names and germline are mouse. The read stops 1 residue short of the end of the CDR3; the missing end is completed from the germline J gene. The chain couples TRBV13-1 to TRBJ1-4; a weak D match, TRBD1 (5 bases). Germline CDR1 NSHNY, CDR2 SYGAGN. V shed 3 bases and J shed 0 bases, with 9 bases lying between them. This CDR3 spans 15 amino acids. This CDR3 reads CASSVDKFSNERLFF. The part of the CDR3 DNA that was read is TGTGCCAGCAGTGTGGACAAATTTTCCAACGAAAGATTATTT.

This clone is labeled medium-sized. Gene names and germline refer to mouse. Coverage ceases 1 residue before the CDR3 finishes, and the germline J gene fills in the end. The chain links TRBV3 to TRBJ2-7; 10 nucleotides align to TRBD2. V trimming: 2 bases; J trimming: 7 bases; junction bases outside the gene matches: 5. CDR3 size: 14 residues. From germline, CDR1 is SNHLY and CDR2 FYNGKV (reference sequence). The CDR3 is CASSLKGLGSEQYF. CDR3 DNA (partial): TGTGCCAGCAGCTTAAAGGGACTGGGGAGCGAACAGTAC. The variable domain in full, completed from reference TRBV3 and TRBJ2-7, reads GPKVLQIPSHQIIDMGQMVTLNCDPVSNHLYFYWYKQILGQQMEFLVNFYNGKVMEKSKLFKDQFSVERPDGSYFTLKIQPTALEDSAVYFCASSLKGLGSEQYFGPGTRLTVL.

By sample share, this clone is medium-sized (0.01 to 0.1%). Genes and germline come from the mouse. The sequence runs out 1 residue before the end of the CDR3; the remainder is reconstructed from the germline J gene. The chain carries TRBV19 and TRBJ2-7, with TRBD2 matching 7 bases. The V gene's germline CDR1 is FNHDT and CDR2 SITEND (reference sequence). This CDR3 contains 14 residues. The ends lost 2 bases at V and 1 base at J; junction bases unmatched: 3. The CDR3 DNA, read in part, is TGTGCCAGCAGTATTGGCTGGGGGTCCTATGAACAGTAC. It codes for CASSIGWGSYEQY. From start to end, the CDR3 is CASSIGWGSYEQYF.

This clone was recorded a few times. Genes and germline come from the mouse. The CDR3 bases that were read are TGTGCCAGCTCTCTCGTGGGGAGTGAACAGTAC. This sequence encodes CASSLVGSEQY. The full CDR3 sequence reads CASSLVGSEQYF. The chain couples TRBV12-2 to TRBJ2-7, with TRBD2 as a possible D gene (5 bases). The CDR3 is cut off 1 residue early in the read; its end comes from the germline J gene. The CDR3 loop spans 12 amino acids. V was trimmed by 0 bases and J by 6 bases, leaving 8 bases between them. Germline-derived CDR1 and CDR2 are SGHLS and HYDKME. The entire variable domain, with the rest obtained from reference TRBV12-2 and TRBJ2-7, is as follows: NSGVVQSPRYIIKGKGERSILKCIPISGHLSVAWYQQTQGQELKFFIQHYDKMERDKGNLPSRFSVQQFDDYHSEMNMSALELEDSAVYFCASSLVGSEQYFGPGTRLTVL.

Of note for this clone: Germline and genes here are mouse. Read data end 1 residue before the CDR3 end; the end is taken from the germline J gene. The rearrangement links TRBV26 to TRBJ1-4; possibly TRBD1 for D (6 bases). Trimming removed 0 bases at V and 2 bases at J, with 10 bases between. Germline V gene lookup returns CDR1 KGHPV and CDR2 FQNQEV (reference sequence). This CDR3 has 16 amino acids. The CDR3 sequence is CASSLSRGQSNERLFF. CDR3 bases read: TGTGCCAGCAGTCTGTCGAGGGGACAATCCAACGAAAGATTATTT.

This clone is categorized as medium-sized. The gene names given are mouse names. The observed sequence ends 1 residue before the CDR3 terminus, with the missing tail filled in from the germline J gene. The chain has TRBV26 and TRBJ1-4; the D gene is possibly TRBD1 (6 bases). The CDR3 runs 14 residues. Germline-derived CDR1 and CDR2 are KGHPV and FQNQEV (reference sequence). V was pared by 3 bases and J by 5 bases, with 10 bases between. The chain's CDR3 is CASSLGTKNERLFF. Partial CDR3 DNA: TGTGCCAGCAGTCTCGGGACAAAAAACGAAAGATTATTT.

With respect to this clone: All gene names here are mouse names. The read finishes 1 residue shy of the CDR3 end, and the germline J gene is used to complete it. V and J are TRBV13-2 and TRBJ2-3; 8 bases map to TRBD2. Germline assignment: CDR1 NNHNN and CDR2 SYGAGS (reference sequence). J gave up 3 bases and V 0 bases, and 3 bases lay outside the gene matches. The CDR3 contains 15 residues. The DNA read from the CDR3 is TGTGCCAGCGGTGATGGGACTGGGTGGGCAGAAACGCTGTAT. Translation gives CASGDGTGWAETLY. In full, the CDR3 is CASGDGTGWAETLYF.

This clone is termed medium-sized. Mouse gene names and germline throughout. The read comes to an end 1 residue before the CDR3 does, leaving the germline J gene to fill in the end. The chain joins TRBV13-2 to TRBJ2-4; 10 nucleotides agree with TRBD1. This CDR3 is built from 14 residues. V lost 5 bases, J lost 1 base, and 1 base stayed unmatched. Germline CDR1 NNHNN, CDR2 SYGAGS (reference sequence). The CDR3 here is CASGTGGGQNTLYF. The part of the CDR3 DNA that was read is TGTGCCAGCGGGACAGGGGGCGGTCAAAACACCTTGTAC.

Note on this clone: The listed genes are named as in mouse. The DNA ends 1 residue before the CDR3 does, and the rest of the CDR3 is filled in from the germline J gene. The rearrangement joins TRBV31 to TRBJ2-3; 9 nucleotides align to TRBD2. V lost 0 bases, J lost 3 bases, and 1 base stayed unmatched. The CDR3 loop spans 14 amino acids. Germline V CDR1 and CDR2: GKSSPN, SITVG. CDR3 loop: CAWSLTGGAETLYF. CDR3 DNA (partial): TGTGCCTGGAGTCTAACTGGGGGGGCAGAAACGCTGTAT.

Turning to this clone: Gene names and germline match the mouse. The read stops 1 residue short of the end of the CDR3; the missing end is completed from the germline J gene. This chain connects TRBV3 to TRBJ2-3; 7 nucleotides align to TRBD1. Germline-derived CDR1 and CDR2 are SNHLY and FYNGKV (reference sequence). V lost 5 bases and J lost 2; bases outside the gene matches: 7. CDR3 length equals 15 residues. The CDR3 loop is CASSPRQGAAETLYF. The CDR3 DNA, read in part, is TGTGCCAGCAGCCCCCGACAGGGCGCTGCAGAAACGCTGTAT.

This clone is categorized as medium-sized. The genes and germline here are from mouse. Coverage ceases 1 residue before the CDR3 finishes, and the germline J gene fills in the end. The rearrangement joins TRBV13-1 to TRBJ2-4; 7 bases line up with TRBD1. Losses at the gene ends were 3 bases for V and 5 bases for J; bases not matched to a gene: 3. CDR1 and CDR2 from the germline V gene are NSHNY and SYGAGN. CDR3 length: 13 residues. The CDR3: CASSAGDRNTLYF. The CDR3 DNA, read in part, is TGTGCCAGCAGTGCGGGGGACAGAAACACCTTGTAC.

For this clone: The genes and germline here are from mouse. Coverage ceases 1 residue before the CDR3 finishes, and the germline J gene fills in the end. V and J are TRBV3 and TRBJ2-5, with D uncertain. This CDR3 comprises 14 residues. Trimming shortened V by 1 base and J by 0 bases, and 5 bases separated the two germline ends. Germline V gives CDR1 SNHLY, CDR2 FYNGKV (reference sequence). The CDR3 sequence is CASSLGINQDTQYF. CDR3 bases read: TGTGCCAGCAGCTTAGGCATTAACCAAGACACCCAGTAC. The full variable domain, in which reference TRBV3 and TRBJ2-5 provide the parts outside the CDR3, is GPKVLQIPSHQIIDMGQMVTLNCDPVSNHLYFYWYKQILGQQMEFLVNFYNGKVMEKSKLFKDQFSVERPDGSYFTLKIQPTALEDSAVYFCASSLGINQDTQYFGPGTRLLVL.

Comment on this clone: Here the gene names and germline are mouse. The CDR3 is cut off 1 residue early in the read; its end comes from the germline J gene. This chain connects TRBV15 to TRBJ2-2; 8 nucleotides match TRBD2. J lost 4 bases, V lost 3 bases, and 7 bases had no gene match. The CDR3 is 16 amino acids. Germline V gives CDR1 SGHND, CDR2 FRSKSL. The CDR3: CASSFPGGRGTGQLYF. The sequenced part of the CDR3 DNA is TGTGCCAGCAGTTTTCCTGGGGGGCGCGGCACCGGGCAGCTCTAC.

This clone has just a few counts. Genes and germline are mouse. The read ends 1 residue shy of where the CDR3 ends; the end is completed using the germline J gene. The V and J genes are TRBV13-2 and TRBJ2-7, with 12 bases matching TRBD2. Germline V gives CDR1 NNHNN, CDR2 SYGAGS (reference sequence). The CDR3 has 14 residues. After removal of 2 bases from V and 5 bases from J, the junction contained 2 bases not matched to a gene. The CDR3 bases that were read are TGTGCCAGCGGTGAAGACTGGGGGGGCGATGAACAGTAC. Protein product: CASGEDWGGDEQY. The whole CDR3 is CASGEDWGGDEQYF.

This clone is large (0.1 to 1%). Genes and germline come from the mouse. The read terminates 1 residue before the CDR3 end, so the remaining end is supplied by the germline J gene. The chain couples TRBV13-3 to TRBJ2-2; TRBD2 aligns across 7 bases. This CDR3 spans 15 amino acids. J lost 0 bases, V lost 3 bases, and 2 bases had no gene match. Germline CDR1 is NNHDY and CDR2 is SYVADS. CDR3 sequence reads: CASSALGANTGQLYF. CDR3 bases read: TGTGCCAGCAGTGCTCTGGGGGCAAACACCGGGCAGCTCTAC.

By proportion, this clone is medium-sized. All gene names here are mouse names. From the germline J gene comes the end of the CDR3, since the read stops 1 residue before it. The chain links TRBV26 to TRBJ2-3, with D perhaps given as TRBD1 or TRBD2 (5 bases each). V was trimmed by 7 bases and J by 1 base, leaving 9 bases between them. The CDR3 covers 13 residues. From germline, CDR1 is KGHPV and CDR2 FQNQEV (reference sequence). This chain's CDR3 is CASMGRGAETLYF. The sequenced CDR3 bases are TGTGCCAGCATGGGACGGGGTGCAGAAACGCTGTAT.

As for this clone: Mouse gene names apply. The read terminates 1 residue before the CDR3 end, so the remaining end is supplied by the germline J gene. The genes are TRBV31 and TRBJ1-4; no clear D gene. Trimming stripped 0 bases from V and 3 bases from J, with 5 bases between. Germline CDR1 is GKSSPN and CDR2 is SITVG. The length of the CDR3 is 13 residues. CDR3 sequence reads: CAWSLTTNERLFF. CDR3 DNA (partial): TGTGCCTGGAGTCTGACAACCAACGAAAGATTATTT. The variable domain in full, completed from reference TRBV31 and TRBJ1-4, reads AQTIHQWPVAEIKAVGSPLSLGCTIKGKSSPNLYWYWQATGGTLQQLFYSITVGQVESVVQLNLSASRPKDDQFILSTEKLLLSHSGFYLCAWSLTTNERLFFGHGTKLSVL.